This section outlines one T cell receptor beta chain sequence together with its context. Its target is not known. The source of the sample is a study of CD8 T cells in ankylosing spondylitis. Overall study results and limits: Several of the motif variants were reported before in synovial fluid and blood from reactive arthritis. A motif in TCR beta, a set of under 10 highly homologous variants, appeared characteristic of ankylosing spondylitis blood. Within matched ankylosing spondylitis synovial fluid, disease-linked clones were reportedly significantly enriched. Clones linked to disease, bearing a CD8+ phenotype, were relatively rare in peripheral blood.

TCRdb re-called the 5' RACE reads with MiXCR, one entry per CDR3 protein. The repertoire holds some 700,000 distinct CDR3 sequences, with under 20% as singletons. The junction had 3 bases not matched to a gene; V was cut back by 8 bases and J by 1 base. This CDR3 region has 13 residues. Germline CDR1 SNHLY, CDR2 FYNNEI. The chain couples TRBV2 to TRBJ2-5; 8 bases are a match to TRBD2. Sequences were obtained from blood, either unsorted or a sorted T cell fraction (not recorded which). This TCR was recovered from a male donor with ankylosing spondylitis. The CDR3 region has the DNA TGTGCCAGCGCCGGGACTAGCCAAGAGACCCAGTACTTC. It translates to CASAGTSQETQYF. Using reference TRBV2 and TRBJ2-5 for the parts outside the CDR3, the full variable domain is EPEVTQTPSHQVTQMGQEVILRCVPISNHLYFYWYRQILGQKVEFLVSFYNNEISEKSEIFDDQFSVERPDGSNFTLKIRSTKLEDSAMYFCASAGTSQETQYFGPGTRLLVL.